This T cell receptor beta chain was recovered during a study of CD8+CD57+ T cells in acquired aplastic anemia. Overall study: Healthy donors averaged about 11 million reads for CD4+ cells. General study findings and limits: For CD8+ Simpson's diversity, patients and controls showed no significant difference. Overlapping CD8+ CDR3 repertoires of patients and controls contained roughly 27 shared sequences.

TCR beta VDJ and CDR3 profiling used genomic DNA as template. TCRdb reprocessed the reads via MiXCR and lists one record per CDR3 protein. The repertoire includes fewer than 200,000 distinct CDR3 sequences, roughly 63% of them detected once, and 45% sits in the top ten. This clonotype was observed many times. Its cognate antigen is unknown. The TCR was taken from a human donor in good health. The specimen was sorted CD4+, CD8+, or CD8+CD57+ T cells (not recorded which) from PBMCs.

CDR3 region: CASSPSFGVETQYF. The DNA of the CDR3 is TGTGCCAGTAGTCCGTCATTCGGGGTGGAGACCCAGTACTTC. This sequence joins TRBV19 and TRBJ2-5; TRBD2 might be the D (5 bases). The CDR3 totals 14 residues. The V and J ends lost 5 bases and 5 bases respectively, with 15 bases between them. Per the germline V gene, CDR1 is LNHDA and CDR2 is SQIVND (reference sequence).